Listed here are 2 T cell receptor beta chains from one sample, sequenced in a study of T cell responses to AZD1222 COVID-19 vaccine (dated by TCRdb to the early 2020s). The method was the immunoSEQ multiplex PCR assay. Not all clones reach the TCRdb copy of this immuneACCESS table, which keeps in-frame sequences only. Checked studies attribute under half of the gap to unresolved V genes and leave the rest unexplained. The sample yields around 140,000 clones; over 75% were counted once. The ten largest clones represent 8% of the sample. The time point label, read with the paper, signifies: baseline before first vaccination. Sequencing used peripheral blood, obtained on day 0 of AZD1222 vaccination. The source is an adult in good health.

The CDR3 region is CASSLGRRGEAFF. In DNA form, the CDR3 reads TGTGCCAGCAGCTTGGGGCGGAGGGGTGAAGCTTTCTTT. V is TRBV5-6 and J is TRBJ1-1, with a tentative D call TRBD1 (5 bases). The CDR3 extends over 13 amino acids. CDR1 is SGHDT, CDR2 YYEEEE, per germline. V dropped 0 bases and J dropped 7 bases, with 10 bases sitting between them.

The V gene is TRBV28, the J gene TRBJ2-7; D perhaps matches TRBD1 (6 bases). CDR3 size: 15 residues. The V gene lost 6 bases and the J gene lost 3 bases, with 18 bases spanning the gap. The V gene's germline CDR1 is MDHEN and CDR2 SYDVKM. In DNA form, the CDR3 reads TGTGCCAGCAGCAGCCTAACTTCAGGGGTCTACGAGCAGTACTTC. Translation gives CASSSLTSGVYEQYF.